This TCR beta chain emerged from a study of OX40 agonist ivuxolimab in advanced cancers. As for the study in general: Clinicians treated patients with ivuxolimab, an agonistic anti-OX40 (CD134) antibody. Findings and caveats of the study: Relative to CD4+ cells, CD8+ T cells on average had more expanded clones.

The germline V and J ends were trimmed by 8 bases and 6 bases, with 11 bases remaining between them. Germline CDR1 reads KGHSH; CDR2 reads LQKENI. CDR3 length equals 12 residues. Blood specimens came from baseline, cycle 4 day 1, and cycle 7 day 1. Concerning this clone: What it binds is not known.

Sequencing used immunoSEQ multiplex PCR; TCRdb keeps in-frame clones, though not all of them. The table lists tens of thousands of clones, approximately 90% of them singletons. Sample: CD4+ or CD8+ T cells sorted from blood, taken in a trial of the OX40 agonist ivuxolimab. The gene calls are TRBV18 and TRBJ2-1, with D maybe TRBD2 (7 bases). The sequence was obtained from an adult with an advanced solid tumor such as melanoma, head and neck, liver or kidney cancer. This CDR3 is CASTRGGNEQFF. The CDR3 nucleotides are TGTGCCAGCACGAGGGGGGGCAATGAGCAGTTCTTC.